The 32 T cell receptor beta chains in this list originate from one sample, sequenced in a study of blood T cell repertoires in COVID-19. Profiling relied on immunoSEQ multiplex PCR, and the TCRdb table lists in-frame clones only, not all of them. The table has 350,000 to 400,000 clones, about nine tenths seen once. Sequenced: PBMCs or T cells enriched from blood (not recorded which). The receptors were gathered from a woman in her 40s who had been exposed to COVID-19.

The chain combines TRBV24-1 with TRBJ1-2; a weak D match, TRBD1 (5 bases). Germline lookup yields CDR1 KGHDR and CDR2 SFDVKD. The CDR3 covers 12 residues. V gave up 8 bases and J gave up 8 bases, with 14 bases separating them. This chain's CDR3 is CATTRSGYGYTF. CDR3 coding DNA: TGTGCCACCACTCGATCAGGGTACGGCTACACCTTC.

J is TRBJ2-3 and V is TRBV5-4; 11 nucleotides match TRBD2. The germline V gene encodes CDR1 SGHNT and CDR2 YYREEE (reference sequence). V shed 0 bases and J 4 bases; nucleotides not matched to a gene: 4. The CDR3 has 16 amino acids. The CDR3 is CASSLDLAGGSDTQYF. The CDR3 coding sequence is TGTGCCAGCAGCTTGGATCTAGCGGGGGGATCAGATACGCAGTATTTT.

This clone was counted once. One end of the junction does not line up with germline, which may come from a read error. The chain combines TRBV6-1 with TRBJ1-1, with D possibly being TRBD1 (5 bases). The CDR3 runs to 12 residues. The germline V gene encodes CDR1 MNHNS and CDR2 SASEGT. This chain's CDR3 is CASSQASGHAFF. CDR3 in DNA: TGTGCCAGCAGTCAAGCATCAGGACACGCTTTCTTT.

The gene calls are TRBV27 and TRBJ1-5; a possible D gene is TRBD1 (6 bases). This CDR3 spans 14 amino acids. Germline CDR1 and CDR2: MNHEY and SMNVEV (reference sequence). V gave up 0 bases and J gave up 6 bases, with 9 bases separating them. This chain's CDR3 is CASSLSGARQPQHF. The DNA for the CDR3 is TGTGCCAGCAGTTTATCGGGGGCTCGTCAGCCCCAGCATTTT.

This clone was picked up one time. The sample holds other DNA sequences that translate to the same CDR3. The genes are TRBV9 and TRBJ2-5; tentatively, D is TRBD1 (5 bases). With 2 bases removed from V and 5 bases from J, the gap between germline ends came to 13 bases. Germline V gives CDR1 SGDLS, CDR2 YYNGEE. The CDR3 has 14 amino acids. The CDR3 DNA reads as TGTGCCAGCAGCGTCTCGCAGGGTGCGGAGACCCAGTACTTC. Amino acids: CASSVSQGAETQYF.

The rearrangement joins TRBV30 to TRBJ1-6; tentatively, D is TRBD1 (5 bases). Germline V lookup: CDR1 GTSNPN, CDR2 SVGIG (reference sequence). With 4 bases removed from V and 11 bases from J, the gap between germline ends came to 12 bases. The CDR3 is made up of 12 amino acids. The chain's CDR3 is CAWTPGGAPLHF. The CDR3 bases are TGTGCCTGGACTCCCGGGGGTGCACCCCTCCACTTT.

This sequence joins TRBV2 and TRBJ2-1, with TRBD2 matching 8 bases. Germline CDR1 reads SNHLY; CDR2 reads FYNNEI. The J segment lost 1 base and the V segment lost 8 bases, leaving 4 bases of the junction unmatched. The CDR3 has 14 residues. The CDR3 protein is CASVTSGSYNEQFF. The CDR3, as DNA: TGTGCCAGCGTTACTAGCGGATCCTACAATGAGCAGTTCTTC.

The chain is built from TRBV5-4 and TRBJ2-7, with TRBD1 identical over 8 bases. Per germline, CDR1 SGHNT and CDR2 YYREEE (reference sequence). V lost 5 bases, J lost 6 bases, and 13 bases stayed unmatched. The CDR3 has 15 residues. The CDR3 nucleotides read TGTGCCAGCAGGTCGACCCTGACAGGGGATGGCGAGCAGTACTTC. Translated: CASRSTLTGDGEQYF.

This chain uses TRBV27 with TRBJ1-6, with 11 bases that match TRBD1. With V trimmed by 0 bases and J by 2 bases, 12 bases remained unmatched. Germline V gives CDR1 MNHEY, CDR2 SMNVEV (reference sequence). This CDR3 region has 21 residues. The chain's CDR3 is CASSLSPLDRGLGAYNSPLHF. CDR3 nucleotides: TGTGCCAGCAGTTTATCGCCCTTGGACAGGGGGCTCGGCGCCTATAATTCACCCCTCCACTTT.

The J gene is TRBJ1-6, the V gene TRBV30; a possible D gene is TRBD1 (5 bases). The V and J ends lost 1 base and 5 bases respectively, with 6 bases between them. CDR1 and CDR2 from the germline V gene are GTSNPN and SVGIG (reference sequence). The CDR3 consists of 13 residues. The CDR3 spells CAWSGQNNSPLHF. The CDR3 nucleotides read TGTGCCTGGAGTGGACAGAATAATTCACCCCTCCACTTT.

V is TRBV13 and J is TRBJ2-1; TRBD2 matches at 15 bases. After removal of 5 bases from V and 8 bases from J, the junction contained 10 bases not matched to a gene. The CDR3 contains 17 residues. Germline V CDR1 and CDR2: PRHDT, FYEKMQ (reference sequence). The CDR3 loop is CASSVGTSGRIIDEQFF. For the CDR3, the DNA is TGTGCCAGCAGCGTCGGGACTAGCGGGAGGATTATCGATGAGCAGTTCTTC. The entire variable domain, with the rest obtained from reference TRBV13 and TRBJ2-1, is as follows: AAGVIQSPRHLIKEKRETATLKCYPIPRHDTVYWYQQGPGQDPQFLISFYEKMQSDKGSIPDRFSAQQFSDYHSELNMSSLELGDSALYFCASSVGTSGRIIDEQFFGPGTRLTVL.

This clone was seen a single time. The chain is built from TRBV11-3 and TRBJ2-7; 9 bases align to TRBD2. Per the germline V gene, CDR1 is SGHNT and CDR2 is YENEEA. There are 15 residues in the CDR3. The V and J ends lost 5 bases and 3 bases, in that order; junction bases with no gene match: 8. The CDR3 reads CASSRAREGLYEQYF. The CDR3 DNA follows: TGTGCCAGCAGCCGGGCGCGGGAGGGCCTCTACGAGCAGTACTTC.

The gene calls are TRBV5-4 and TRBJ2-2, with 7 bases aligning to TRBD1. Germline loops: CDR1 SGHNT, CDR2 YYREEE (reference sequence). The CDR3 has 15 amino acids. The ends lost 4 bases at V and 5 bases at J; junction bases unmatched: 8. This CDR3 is CASSRTGVETGELFF. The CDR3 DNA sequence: TGTGCCAGCAGCAGAACAGGGGTAGAGACCGGGGAGCTGTTTTTT.

CDR3 residues: CASSRQGNYGYTF. In nucleotides, the CDR3 is TGTGCCAGCAGTCGACAGGGGAACTATGGCTACACCTTC. V usage is TRBV5-6 and J usage is TRBJ1-2; 8 nucleotides align to TRBD1. CDR3 length equals 13 residues. Unmatched junction bases numbered 2, after V lost 5 bases and J lost 2 bases. The V gene's germline CDR1 is SGHDT and CDR2 YYEEEE.

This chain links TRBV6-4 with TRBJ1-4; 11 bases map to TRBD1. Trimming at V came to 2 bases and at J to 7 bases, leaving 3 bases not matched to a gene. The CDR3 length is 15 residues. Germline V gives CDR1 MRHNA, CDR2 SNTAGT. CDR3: CASSDGTGGSEKLFF. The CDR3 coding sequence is TGTGCCAGCAGTGACGGGACAGGGGGGAGTGAAAAACTGTTTTTT.

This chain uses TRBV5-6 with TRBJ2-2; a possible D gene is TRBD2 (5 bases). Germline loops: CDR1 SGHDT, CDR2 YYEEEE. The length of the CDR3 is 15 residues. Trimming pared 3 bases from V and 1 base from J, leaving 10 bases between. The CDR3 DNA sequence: TGTGCCAGCAGCTCCAATGGAGGGAACACCGGGGAGCTGTTTTTT. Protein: CASSSNGGNTGELFF. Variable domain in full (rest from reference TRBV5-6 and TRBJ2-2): DAGVTQSPTHLIKTRGQQVTLRCSPKSGHDTVSWYQQALGQGPQFIFQYYEEEERQRGNFPDRFSGHQFPNYSSELNVNALLLGDSALYLCASSSNGGNTGELFFGEGSRLTVL.

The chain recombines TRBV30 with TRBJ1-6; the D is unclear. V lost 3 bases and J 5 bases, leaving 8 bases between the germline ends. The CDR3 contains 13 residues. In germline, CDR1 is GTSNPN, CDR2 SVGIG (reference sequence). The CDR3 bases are TGTGCCTGGAGGCCGGGTAATAATTCACCCCTCCACTTT. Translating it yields CAWRPGNNSPLHF.

CDR3 coding DNA: TGTGCCAGCAGTCCACTCCTAAGCACAGATACGCAGTATTTT. Its protein is CASSPLLSTDTQYF. V is TRBV2 and J is TRBJ2-3, with D unresolved. Per germline, CDR1 SNHLY and CDR2 FYNNEI. CDR3 size: 14 residues. The germline V and J ends were trimmed by 5 bases and 0 bases, with 9 bases remaining between them. The variable domain in full, completed from reference TRBV2 and TRBJ2-3, reads EPEVTQTPSHQVTQMGQEVILRCVPISNHLYFYWYRQILGQKVEFLVSFYNNEISEKSEIFDDQFSVERPDGSNFTLKIRSTKLEDSAMYFCASSPLLSTDTQYFGPGTRLTVL.

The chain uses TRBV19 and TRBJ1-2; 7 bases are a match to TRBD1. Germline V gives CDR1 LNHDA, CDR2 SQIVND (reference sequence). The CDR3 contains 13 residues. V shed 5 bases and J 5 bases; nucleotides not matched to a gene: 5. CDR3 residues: CASSYPGGYGYTF. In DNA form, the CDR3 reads TGTGCCAGTAGTTATCCAGGGGGGTATGGCTACACCTTC.

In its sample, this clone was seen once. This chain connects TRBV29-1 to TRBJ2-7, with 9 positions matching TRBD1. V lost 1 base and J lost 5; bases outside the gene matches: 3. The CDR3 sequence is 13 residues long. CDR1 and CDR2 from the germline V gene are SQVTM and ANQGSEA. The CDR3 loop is CSVEGTGVHEQYF. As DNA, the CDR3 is TGCAGCGTTGAAGGGACAGGGGTCCACGAGCAGTACTTC.

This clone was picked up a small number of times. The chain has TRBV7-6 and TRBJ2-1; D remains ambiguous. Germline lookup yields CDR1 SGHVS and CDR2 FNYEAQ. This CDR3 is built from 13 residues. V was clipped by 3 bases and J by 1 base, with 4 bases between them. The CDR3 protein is CASSFQSYNEQFF. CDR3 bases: TGTGCCAGCAGCTTTCAGTCCTACAATGAGCAGTTCTTC.

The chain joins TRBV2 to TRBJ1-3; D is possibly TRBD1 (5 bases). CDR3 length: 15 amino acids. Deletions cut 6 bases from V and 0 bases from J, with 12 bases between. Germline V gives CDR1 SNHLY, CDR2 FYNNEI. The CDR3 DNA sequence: TGTGCCAGCAGCCCCGTGGACATCTCTGGAAACACCATATATTTT. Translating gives CASSPVDISGNTIYF.

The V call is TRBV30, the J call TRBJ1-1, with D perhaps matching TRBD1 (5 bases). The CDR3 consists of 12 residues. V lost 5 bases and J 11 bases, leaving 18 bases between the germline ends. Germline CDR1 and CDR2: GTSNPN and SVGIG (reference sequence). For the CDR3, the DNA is TGTGCCTGGGGGGCGGGCAGGGAGGACGCTTTCTTT. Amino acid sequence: CAWGAGREDAFF.

As DNA, the CDR3 is TGTGCCACCAGCAGAGTTCGTGGGACAGCACTTTACGAGCAGTACTTC. Amino acids: CATSRVRGTALYEQYF. The chain combines TRBV15 with TRBJ2-7, with 7 bases fitting TRBD1. After removal of 1 base from V and 4 bases from J, the junction contained 10 bases not matched to a gene. Germline values: CDR1 LNHNV, CDR2 YYDKDF (reference sequence). There are 16 residues in the CDR3. The variable domain in full, with the rest retrieved from reference TRBV15 and TRBJ2-7, is DAMVIQNPRYQVTQFGKPVTLSCSQTLNHNVMYWYQQKSSQAPKLLFHYYDKDFNNEADTPDNFQSRRPNTSFCFLDIRSPGLGDTAMYLCATSRVRGTALYEQYFGPGTRLTVT.

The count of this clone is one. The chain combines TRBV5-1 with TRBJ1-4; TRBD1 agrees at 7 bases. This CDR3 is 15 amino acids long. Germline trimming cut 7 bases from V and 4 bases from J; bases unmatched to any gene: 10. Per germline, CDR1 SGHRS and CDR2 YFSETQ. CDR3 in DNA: TGCGCCAGCTGCCTCTCGGGACAGTATAATGAAAAACTGTTTTTT. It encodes CASCLSGQYNEKLFF.

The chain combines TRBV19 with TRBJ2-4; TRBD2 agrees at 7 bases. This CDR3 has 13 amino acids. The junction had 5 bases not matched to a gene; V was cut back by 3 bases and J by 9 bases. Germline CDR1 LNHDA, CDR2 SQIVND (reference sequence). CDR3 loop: CASSIVERGIQYF. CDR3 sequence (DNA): TGTGCCAGTAGTATCGTGGAGCGGGGCATTCAGTACTTC.

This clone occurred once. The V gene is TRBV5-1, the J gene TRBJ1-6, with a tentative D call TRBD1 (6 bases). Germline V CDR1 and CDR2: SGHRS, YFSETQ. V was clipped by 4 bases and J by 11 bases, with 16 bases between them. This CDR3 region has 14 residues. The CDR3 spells CASSTAERGTPLHF. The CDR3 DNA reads TGCGCCAGCAGCACGGCTGAGAGGGGGACACCCCTCCACTTT.

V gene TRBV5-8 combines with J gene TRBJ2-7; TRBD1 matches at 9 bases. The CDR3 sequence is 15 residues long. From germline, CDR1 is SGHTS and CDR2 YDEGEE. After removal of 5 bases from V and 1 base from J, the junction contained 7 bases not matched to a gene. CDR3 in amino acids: CASRYRDRASYEQYF. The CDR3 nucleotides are TGTGCCAGCAGGTACCGGGACAGGGCTTCCTACGAGCAGTACTTC.

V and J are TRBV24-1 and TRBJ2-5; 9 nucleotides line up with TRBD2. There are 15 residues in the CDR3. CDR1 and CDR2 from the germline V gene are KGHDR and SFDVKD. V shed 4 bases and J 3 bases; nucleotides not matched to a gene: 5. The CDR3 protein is CATSERGRVEETQYF. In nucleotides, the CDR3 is TGTGCCACCAGTGAGCGCGGGAGGGTCGAAGAGACCCAGTACTTC.

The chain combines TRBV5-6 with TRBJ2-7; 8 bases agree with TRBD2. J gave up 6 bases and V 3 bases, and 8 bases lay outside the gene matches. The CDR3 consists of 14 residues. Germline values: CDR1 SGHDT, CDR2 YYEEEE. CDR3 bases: TGTGCCAGCAGCTACCGGACTAGCCAGGTCGAGCAGTACTTC. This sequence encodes CASSYRTSQVEQYF.

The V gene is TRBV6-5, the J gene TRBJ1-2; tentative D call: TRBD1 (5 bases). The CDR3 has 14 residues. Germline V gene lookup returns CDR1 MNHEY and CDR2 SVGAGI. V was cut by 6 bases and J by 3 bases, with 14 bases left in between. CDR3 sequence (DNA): TGTGCCAGCAGCCCGGCGACAGCACACTATGGCTACACCTTC. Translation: CASSPATAHYGYTF.

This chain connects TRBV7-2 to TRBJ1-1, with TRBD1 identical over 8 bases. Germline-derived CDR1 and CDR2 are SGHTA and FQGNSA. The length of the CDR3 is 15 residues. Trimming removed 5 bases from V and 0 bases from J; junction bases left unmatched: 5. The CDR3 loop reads CASSVRQGLNTEAFF. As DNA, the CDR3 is TGTGCCAGCAGCGTCCGACAGGGGTTGAACACTGAAGCTTTCTTT.